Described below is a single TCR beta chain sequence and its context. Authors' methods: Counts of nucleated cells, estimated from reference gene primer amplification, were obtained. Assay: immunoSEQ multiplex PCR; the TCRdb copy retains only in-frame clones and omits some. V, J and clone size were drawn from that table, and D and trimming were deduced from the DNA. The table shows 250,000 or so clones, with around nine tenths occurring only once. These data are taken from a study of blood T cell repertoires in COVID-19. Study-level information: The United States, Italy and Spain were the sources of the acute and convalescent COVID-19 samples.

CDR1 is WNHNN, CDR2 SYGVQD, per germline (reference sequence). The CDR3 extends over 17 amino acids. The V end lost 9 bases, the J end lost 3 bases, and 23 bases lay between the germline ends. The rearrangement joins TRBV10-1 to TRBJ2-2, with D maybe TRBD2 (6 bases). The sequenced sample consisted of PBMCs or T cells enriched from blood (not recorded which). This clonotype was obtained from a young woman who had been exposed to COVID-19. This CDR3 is CARVLGGIASDTGELFF. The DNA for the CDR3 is TGCGCCAGGGTCCTTGGCGGGATCGCGTCGGACACCGGGGAGCTGTTTTTT.